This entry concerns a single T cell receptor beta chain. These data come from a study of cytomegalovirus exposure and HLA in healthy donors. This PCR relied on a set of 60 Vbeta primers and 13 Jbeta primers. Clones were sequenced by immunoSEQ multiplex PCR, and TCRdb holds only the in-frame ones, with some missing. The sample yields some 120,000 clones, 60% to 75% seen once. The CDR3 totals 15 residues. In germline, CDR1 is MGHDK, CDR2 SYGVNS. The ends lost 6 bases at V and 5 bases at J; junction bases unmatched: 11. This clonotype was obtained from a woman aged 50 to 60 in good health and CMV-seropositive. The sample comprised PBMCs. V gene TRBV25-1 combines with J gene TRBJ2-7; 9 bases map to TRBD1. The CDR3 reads CASSRRQGVHDEQYF. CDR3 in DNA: TGTGCCAGCAGCCGGAGACAGGGGGTACACGACGAGCAGTACTTC.